These 25 T cell receptor beta chains originate from one sample sequenced in a study of blood T cell repertoires in COVID-19. TCRdb's table, derived via immunoSEQ multiplex PCR, lists solely in-frame clones and lacks some. The table includes approximately 70,000 clones, about nine tenths detected once. Sequencing was performed on peripheral blood. All receptors derive from a woman younger than 35 with acute or convalescent COVID-19.

The rearrangement uses TRBV6-5 and TRBJ2-2; D might be TRBD2 (5 bases). V lost 2 bases and J lost 7, with 5 bases in between. Germline values: CDR1 MNHEY, CDR2 SVGAGI. CDR3 length: 12 residues. CDR3 amino acids: CASSYEGGELFF. The CDR3 region has the DNA TGTGCCAGCAGTTACGAGGGCGGGGAGCTGTTTTTT.

V is TRBV28 and J is TRBJ2-7; maybe TRBD2 (5 bases). Trimming stripped 4 bases from V and 1 base from J, with 11 bases between. The CDR3 has 14 amino acids. The germline gives CDR1 MDHEN, CDR2 SYDVKM. CDR3 protein: CASSSQTGSYEQYF. CDR3 DNA: TGTGCCAGCAGTTCCCAGACGGGGTCCTACGAGCAGTACTTC.

The chain carries TRBV28 and TRBJ1-2, with TRBD1 as a possible D gene (6 bases). CDR1 and CDR2 from the germline V gene are MDHEN and SYDVKM. V was shortened by 5 bases and J by 8 bases, with 15 bases between the two germline ends. The CDR3 covers 13 residues. In DNA, the CDR3 is TGTGCCAGCAGTATGCAGGGGTTGGGAGGCTACACCTTC. Its translation: CASSMQGLGGYTF.

The chain is built from TRBV4-1 and TRBJ2-7, with 8 positions matching TRBD1. The CDR3 loop spans 15 amino acids. The germline V gene has CDR1 MGHRA and CDR2 YSYEKL. V dropped 1 base and J dropped 6; count of bases not matched to a gene: 8. CDR3 bases: TGCGCCAGCAGCCAAGTTTTTTACAGGGGGAGCGAGCAGTACTTC. This gives the protein CASSQVFYRGSEQYF.

CDR3 residues: CASSTGTGYGYTF. CDR3 coding DNA: TGTGCCAGCAGCACAGGGACAGGGTATGGCTACACCTTC. The chain employs TRBV6-5 and TRBJ1-2, with 9 bases identical to TRBD1. CDR3 length equals 13 residues. The V gene end was trimmed by 6 bases and the J gene end by 5 bases; junction bases not matched to a gene: 4. CDR1 is MNHEY and CDR2 is SVGAGI in the germline V gene.

The table lists this clone with a few counts. V is TRBV5-1 and J is TRBJ2-1; 7 bases are a match to TRBD2. Trimming at V came to 2 bases and at J to 13 bases, leaving 9 bases not matched to a gene. Germline lookup yields CDR1 SGHRS and CDR2 YFSETQ. The CDR3 loop spans 13 amino acids. Here the CDR3 reads CASSLVVAGDQFF. The CDR3 nucleotides read TGCGCCAGCAGCTTAGTAGTGGCGGGGGATCAGTTCTTC.

The rearrangement uses TRBV9 and TRBJ1-1; 7 bases line up with TRBD1. Germline CDR1 and CDR2: SGDLS and YYNGEE. Trimming at V came to 3 bases and at J to 0 bases, leaving 2 bases not matched to a gene. This CDR3 is built from 14 residues. For the CDR3, the DNA is TGTGCCAGCAGCGCGGGACAGCTGAACACTGAAGCTTTCTTT. Its translation: CASSAGQLNTEAFF.

The chain links TRBV3-1 (or the pseudogene TRBV3-2) to TRBJ1-1; D unresolved. The CDR3 contains 13 residues. V was clipped by 6 bases and J by 0 bases, with 8 bases between them. Germline CDR1 is LGHDT and CDR2 is YNNKEL (reference sequence). The CDR3 nucleotides are TGTGCCAGCAGTAAGACATTGAACACTGAAGCTTTCTTT. Protein: CASSKTLNTEAFF.

This chain joins TRBV14 and TRBJ1-2; no clear D gene. V dropped 4 bases and J dropped 4 bases, with 10 bases sitting between them. This CDR3 spans 13 amino acids. Germline V gene sequence: CDR1 SGHDN, CDR2 FVKESK. CDR3 nucleotides: TGTGCCAGCAGCCGCTTACCCGGCTATGGCTACACCTTC. It is translated as CASSRLPGYGYTF. Using reference TRBV14 and TRBJ1-2 for the parts outside the CDR3, the full variable domain is EAGVTQFPSHSVIEKGQTVTLRCDPISGHDNLYWYRRVMGKEIKFLLHFVKESKQDESGMPNNRFLAERTGGTYSTLKVQPAELEDSGVYFCASSRLPGYGYTFGSGTRLTVV.

This rearrangement joins TRBV11-3 to TRBJ2-7, with D tentatively TRBD2 (6 bases). Germline V gene sequence: CDR1 SGHNT, CDR2 YENEEA. The CDR3 is 13 residues long. Trimming stripped 5 bases from V and 6 bases from J, with 14 bases between. Written as DNA, the CDR3 is TGTGCCAGCAGCCCCGCGGGGCTGGCCGAGCAGTACTTC. It encodes CASSPAGLAEQYF.

This sequence joins TRBV27 and TRBJ1-5; D is ambiguous. Germline CDR1 and CDR2: MNHEY and SMNVEV (reference sequence). CDR3 length: 15 residues. Deletions cut 2 bases from V and 0 bases from J, with 8 bases between. The CDR3 is CASSLRGYSNQPQHF. The CDR3 DNA is TGTGCCAGCAGTTTACGAGGGTATAGCAATCAGCCCCAGCATTTT.

The chain joins TRBV25-1 to TRBJ2-7; D possibly corresponds to TRBD2 (6 bases). This CDR3 comprises 15 residues. Deletions cut 2 bases from V and 0 bases from J, with 11 bases between. Germline-derived CDR1 and CDR2 are MGHDK and SYGVNS. The CDR3 protein is CASSEGGISSYEQYF. For the CDR3, the DNA is TGTGCCAGCAGTGAAGGCGGGATAAGCTCCTACGAGCAGTACTTC.

V gene TRBV2 combines with J gene TRBJ2-3; 13 bases agree with TRBD2. This CDR3 is 17 amino acids long. CDR1 and CDR2 (germline): SNHLY, FYNNEI. V shed 7 bases and J 0 bases; nucleotides not matched to a gene: 7. DNA for the CDR3: TGTGCCAGCATTGGATTGACTAGCGGGAGGAGCACAGATACGCAGTATTTT. Amino acids: CASIGLTSGRSTDTQYF.

The chain uses TRBV30 and TRBJ1-6; 7 bases match TRBD1. V lost 4 bases to trimming and J lost 0 bases; unmatched junction nucleotides: 6. This CDR3 is 16 amino acids long. Looked up from germline, CDR1 is GTSNPN and CDR2 is SVGIG (reference sequence). DNA of the CDR3: TGTGCCTGGAACCCGACAGGGAGCTCCTATAATTCACCCCTCCACTTT. Its translation is CAWNPTGSSYNSPLHF.

CDR3 nucleotide sequence: TGTGCCAGCAGTTTTTCTAGACTAGCGGGAGTGTCTGAGGATACGCAGTATTTT. Residues: CASSFSRLAGVSEDTQYF. The chain joins TRBV28 to TRBJ2-3, with 12 nucleotides matching TRBD2. From germline, CDR1 is MDHEN and CDR2 SYDVKM. The CDR3 loop spans 18 amino acids. J lost 6 bases, V lost 3 bases, and 13 bases had no gene match.

The V call is TRBV6-4, the J call TRBJ2-7; 10 bases match TRBD2. The CDR3 consists of 15 residues. CDR1 is MRHNA, CDR2 SNTAGT, per germline. V shed 5 bases and J 5 bases; nucleotides not matched to a gene: 9. The CDR3 spells CASSLLAGGRDEQYF. In DNA form, the CDR3 reads TGTGCCAGCAGTCTGTTAGCGGGAGGTCGCGACGAGCAGTACTTC.

This clone was detected once. This rearrangement joins TRBV7-6 to TRBJ2-3, with 9 bases matching TRBD2. V lost 5 bases and J lost 3; bases outside the gene matches: 3. Germline CDR1 and CDR2: SGHVS and FNYEAQ. CDR3 size: 14 residues. DNA of the CDR3: TGTGCCAGCAGCCGTAGCGGGGGAACAGATACGCAGTATTTT. It encodes CASSRSGGTDTQYF.

A word on this clone: Additional DNA sequences in this sample encode the identical CDR3. The CDR3 sequence: CATSDPGTGLQETQYF. CDR3 sequence (DNA): TGTGCCACCAGTGATCCCGGGACAGGGCTACAAGAGACCCAGTACTTC. The gene calls are TRBV24-1 and TRBJ2-5; 9 bases map to TRBD1. The CDR3 has 16 amino acids. CDR1 and CDR2 (germline): KGHDR, SFDVKD. The V segment lost 3 bases and the J segment 2 bases; nucleotides outside the gene matches: 6.

The V gene is TRBV7-2, the J gene TRBJ2-3; weak D call: TRBD2 (5 bases). Germline loops: CDR1 SGHTA, CDR2 FQGNSA. V was pared by 5 bases and J by 5 bases, with 14 bases between. The CDR3 runs 14 residues. The CDR3 protein is CASSPLLGEDTQYF. Written as DNA, the CDR3 is TGTGCCAGCAGCCCGCTACTAGGTGAAGATACGCAGTATTTT. The variable domain in full, completed from reference TRBV7-2 and TRBJ2-3, reads GAGVSQSPSNKVTEKGKDVELRCDPISGHTALYWYRQSLGQGLEFLIYFQGNSAPDKSGLPSDRFSAERTGGSVSTLTIQRTQQEDSAVYLCASSPLLGEDTQYFGPGTRLTVL.

V is TRBV28 and J is TRBJ2-7; possibly TRBD1 for D (5 bases). Germline loops: CDR1 MDHEN, CDR2 SYDVKM. The CDR3 covers 14 residues. The ends were cut back, 7 bases at V and 6 bases at J, with 19 bases in the middle. CDR3 loop: CASIQGSRLTEQYF. CDR3 bases: TGTGCCAGCATCCAGGGTTCTCGCCTGACCGAGCAGTACTTC.

This clone was seen a handful of times. The gene calls are TRBV7-4 and TRBJ1-5, with TRBD1 matching 8 bases. The CDR3 totals 15 residues. Germline lookup yields CDR1 SGHVT and CDR2 SQSDAQ. Trimming took 8 bases from V and 0 from J; bases not matched to a gene: 6. The CDR3 loop reads CASPPTGVSNQPQHF. The CDR3 region has the DNA TGTGCCAGCCCTCCGACAGGGGTTAGCAATCAGCCCCAGCATTTT.

The genes are TRBV28 and TRBJ2-7; 7 positions agree with TRBD1. The length of the CDR3 is 16 residues. In germline, CDR1 is MDHEN, CDR2 SYDVKM. Trimming removed 6 bases from V and 7 bases from J; junction bases left unmatched: 18. In nucleotides, the CDR3 is TGTGCCAGCAGCCCAATGGAACAGGGGTGGACAGGAGAGCAGTACTTC. Protein sequence: CASSPMEQGWTGEQYF.

The V call is TRBV2, the J call TRBJ2-5, with D maybe TRBD2 (6 bases). Trimming left V 8 bases short and J 5 bases short, with 18 bases between. The germline CDR1 and CDR2 sequences are SNHLY and FYNNEI. This CDR3 region has 14 residues. The CDR3 spells CASCRGFTGETQYF. The CDR3 DNA is TGTGCCAGCTGTCGGGGGTTTACGGGGGAGACCCAGTACTTC.

This chain connects TRBV5-1 to TRBJ1-2; a weak D match, TRBD1 (6 bases). The CDR3 is made up of 13 amino acids. The germline V gene encodes CDR1 SGHRS and CDR2 YFSETQ. Trimming left V 0 bases short and J 8 bases short, with 11 bases between. In DNA form, the CDR3 reads TGCGCCAGCAGCTTGGAAACAGGGAGCGGCTACACCTTC. Its protein product is CASSLETGSGYTF.

This rearrangement joins TRBV30 to TRBJ1-1, with D maybe TRBD1 (6 bases). Trimming took 4 bases from V and 4 from J, leaving 10 bases between them. The CDR3 runs 12 residues. Looked up from germline, CDR1 is GTSNPN and CDR2 is SVGIG (reference sequence). CDR3 region: CAWTQGVTEAFF. The CDR3 bases are TGTGCCTGGACACAGGGTGTCACTGAAGCTTTCTTT.